The source of this TCR beta chain is a study of OX40 agonist ivuxolimab in advanced cancers. Study overall: Patients were treated with intravenous ivuxolimab, dosed at 0.01 to 10 mg/kg and infused every 2 weeks.

This table comes from immunoSEQ multiplex PCR, and its TCRdb copy is limited to in-frame clones, with some not included. The repertoire holds approximately 45,000 clones, 80% to 90% seen once, with more than 2% in the top ten. Findings and caveats of the study: Patients who responded partially at 0.1-3.0 mg/kg showed clonal expansion ranking among the lowest.

The CDR3 sequence is 13 residues long. The V and J ends lost 1 base and 6 bases respectively, with 7 bases between them. From germline, CDR1 is SEHNR and CDR2 FQNEAQ (reference sequence). With respect to this clone: The antigen is not known.

This TCR was recovered from an adult with an advanced solid tumor such as melanoma, head and neck, liver or kidney cancer. The rearrangement links TRBV7-9 to TRBJ2-1; tentatively, D is TRBD1 (5 bases). The input for sequencing was CD4+ or CD8+ T cells sorted from blood, taken in a trial of the OX40 agonist ivuxolimab. CDR3 loop: CASSLVTANEQFF. The CDR3 nucleotides read TGTGCCAGCAGCTTAGTGACAGCCAATGAGCAGTTCTTC.